This passage covers 22 T cell receptor beta chains from one sample sequenced in a study of cytomegalovirus exposure and HLA in healthy donors. The study ran its PCR with 60 Vbeta and 13 Jbeta primers. Assay: immunoSEQ multiplex PCR; the TCRdb copy retains only in-frame clones and omits some. Of approximately 120,000 clones in the sample, approximately 72% are singletons; the top ten hold more than 7.5%. The sequencing sample was made of PBMCs. These receptors were collected from a woman aged 45-65 years in good health and CMV-seropositive.

The rearrangement joins TRBV6-6 to TRBJ1-1; tentatively, D is TRBD1 (5 bases). The germline V and J ends were trimmed by 6 bases and 2 bases, with 10 bases remaining between them. The CDR3 has 13 amino acids. CDR1 and CDR2 from the germline V gene are MNHNY and SVGAGI (reference sequence). The CDR3, as DNA: TGTGCCAGCAGAGGACATCTCAACACTGAAGCTTTCTTT. It specifies CASRGHLNTEAFF.

The CDR3 nucleotides are TGTGCCAGCAGCCCCAGGACTAGCGGACTAGGAGATACGCAGTATTTT. Amino acids: CASSPRTSGLGDTQYF. V usage is TRBV9 and J usage is TRBJ2-3; 10 bases match TRBD2. With 4 bases clipped from V and 5 bases from J, the junction kept 10 bases outside the gene matches. Germline CDR1 is SGDLS and CDR2 is YYNGEE. This CDR3 has 16 residues. Supplemented by reference TRBV9 and TRBJ2-3, the full variable domain reads DSGVTQTPKHLITATGQRVTLRCSPRSGDLSVYWYQQSLDQGLQFLIQYYNGEERAKGNILERFSAQQFPDLHSELNLSSLELGDSALYFCASSPRTSGLGDTQYFGPGTRLTVL.

The chain is built from TRBV9 and TRBJ1-2; tentatively, D is TRBD1 (6 bases). Germline loops: CDR1 SGDLS, CDR2 YYNGEE. V was shortened by 0 bases and J by 6 bases, with 12 bases between the two germline ends. This CDR3 is built from 14 residues. This chain's CDR3 is CASSVEAQGNGYTF. The CDR3 DNA is TGTGCCAGCAGCGTAGAGGCACAGGGAAATGGCTACACCTTC. Combining the CDR3 with reference TRBV9 and TRBJ1-2 gives the whole variable domain DSGVTQTPKHLITATGQRVTLRCSPRSGDLSVYWYQQSLDQGLQFLIQYYNGEERAKGNILERFSAQQFPDLHSELNLSSLELGDSALYFCASSVEAQGNGYTFGSGTRLTVV.

The rearrangement joins TRBV27 to TRBJ2-5; 8 bases match TRBD1. The DNA matches TRBJ2-7 better at its end, which makes the J call doubtful. Germline V lookup: CDR1 MNHEY, CDR2 SMNVEV (reference sequence). The CDR3 extends over 15 amino acids. The CDR3 nucleotides are TGTGCCAGCAGTTTACCCGGGACAGGAACTGCCGAGCAGTACTTC. Protein: CASSLPGTGTAEQYF.

The CDR3 bases are TGCGCCAGCAGCCAAGACAGGACGGGGGAGCAGTACTTC. This encodes CASSQDRTGEQYF. The V call is TRBV5-1, the J call TRBJ2-7; D perhaps matches TRBD1 (6 bases). CDR1 is SGHRS, CDR2 YFSETQ, per germline. V shed 4 bases and J shed 7 bases, with 15 bases lying between them. CDR3 length equals 13 residues.

V usage is TRBV5-6 and J usage is TRBJ1-3; TRBD1 might be the D (5 bases). The V end was cut by 4 bases, the J end by 0 bases, with 20 bases between. CDR1 and CDR2 from the germline V gene are SGHDT and YYEEEE. CDR3 size: 18 residues. CDR3 DNA: TGTGCCAGCAGCCCCGGAGGGGCAGCGGGACTCTCTGGAAACACCATATATTTT. This codes for CASSPGGAAGLSGNTIYF. Full variable domain (outside the CDR3, taken from reference TRBV5-6 and TRBJ1-3): DAGVTQSPTHLIKTRGQQVTLRCSPKSGHDTVSWYQQALGQGPQFIFQYYEEEERQRGNFPDRFSGHQFPNYSSELNVNALLLGDSALYLCASSPGGAAGLSGNTIYFGEGSWLTVV.

This clone was observed a few times. The V gene is TRBV7-8, the J gene TRBJ2-5; the D gene is possibly TRBD2 (7 bases). V shed 2 bases and J shed 5 bases, with 21 bases lying between them. Germline V gene lookup returns CDR1 SGHVS and CDR2 FQNEAQ. This CDR3 is 17 amino acids long. CDR3 amino acids: CASSLRGSLAAWETQYF. CDR3 bases: TGTGCCAGCAGCTTAAGGGGGAGTCTAGCGGCTTGGGAGACCCAGTACTTC.

This clone was seen only once. The J gene is TRBJ2-7, the V gene TRBV7-9; D possibly corresponds to TRBD1 (5 bases). V gave up 5 bases and J gave up 0 bases, with 14 bases separating them. Germline V gives CDR1 SEHNR, CDR2 FQNEAQ (reference sequence). CDR3 length: 15 amino acids. CDR3: CASSPAAGYSYEQYF. Here the CDR3 DNA reads TGTGCCAGCAGCCCCGCGGCAGGGTACTCCTACGAGCAGTACTTC.

The rearrangement uses TRBV5-1 and TRBJ2-7, with 12 bases matching TRBD1. Germline V lookup: CDR1 SGHRS, CDR2 YFSETQ. J gave up 5 bases and V 4 bases, and 4 bases lay outside the gene matches. The CDR3 is 14 amino acids. Here the CDR3 DNA reads TGCGCCAGCAGCCCCGGGACAGGGGGCCACGAGCAGTACTTC. It codes for CASSPGTGGHEQYF.

V and J are TRBV7-6 and TRBJ2-1, with TRBD2 identical over 12 bases. The CDR3 is 18 residues long. From germline, CDR1 is SGHVS and CDR2 FNYEAQ. After removal of 0 bases from V and 7 bases from J, the junction contained 10 bases not matched to a gene. The CDR3 protein is CASSLATSGGKGYNEQFF. CDR3 DNA: TGTGCCAGCAGCTTAGCTACTAGCGGGGGGAAAGGGTATAATGAGCAGTTCTTC.

V gene TRBV19 combines with J gene TRBJ2-1, with 14 bases matching TRBD2. V shed 3 bases and J 6 bases; nucleotides not matched to a gene: 7. CDR3 length: 17 residues. The germline gives CDR1 LNHDA, CDR2 SQIVND (reference sequence). The CDR3 protein is CASSIGLAGGSRNEQFF. CDR3 bases: TGTGCCAGTAGTATTGGACTAGCGGGGGGTTCGCGCAATGAGCAGTTCTTC.

The chain has TRBV6-5 and TRBJ1-2; TRBD1 is a possible D gene (6 bases). Germline V gene sequence: CDR1 MNHEY, CDR2 SVGAGI. This CDR3 spans 13 amino acids. V was shortened by 2 bases and J by 8 bases, with 12 bases between the two germline ends. This CDR3 is CASSYTATGGYTF. The CDR3 DNA is TGTGCCAGCAGTTACACGGCCACAGGGGGCTACACCTTC.

The chain recombines TRBV15 with TRBJ1-1, with D possibly being TRBD1 (6 bases). Trimming pared 0 bases from V and 10 bases from J, leaving 15 bases between. This CDR3 has 14 residues. The V gene's germline CDR1 is LNHNV and CDR2 YYDKDF (reference sequence). CDR3 loop: CATSREQGDGRAFF. CDR3 nucleotide sequence: TGTGCCACCAGCAGAGAACAGGGCGACGGTCGAGCTTTCTTT.

This chain connects TRBV6-6 to TRBJ2-2; 9 nucleotides agree with TRBD1. Germline values: CDR1 MNHNY, CDR2 SVGAGI (reference sequence). V dropped 6 bases and J dropped 4; count of bases not matched to a gene: 0. CDR3 length equals 13 residues. The CDR3 loop reads CASRTGGTGELFF. CDR3 nucleotide sequence: TGTGCCAGCAGGACAGGGGGCACCGGGGAGCTGTTTTTT.

The chain couples TRBV5-4 to TRBJ2-3, with D perhaps matching TRBD2 (5 bases). This CDR3 comprises 15 residues. The V end was cut by 3 bases, the J end by 6 bases, with 17 bases between. The germline CDR1 and CDR2 sequences are SGHNT and YYREEE (reference sequence). The CDR3 nucleotides are TGTGCCAGCAGCTCGGCCGTCGGACGGGGTGATACGCAGTATTTT. It codes for CASSSAVGRGDTQYF.

The V call is TRBV18, the J call TRBJ2-2; D gene uncertain. CDR3 size: 17 residues. The germline V gene encodes CDR1 KGHSH and CDR2 LQKENI. Deletions cut 5 bases from V and 1 base from J, with 17 bases between. CDR3 loop: CASSSTDSEMNTGELFF. DNA for the CDR3: TGTGCCAGCTCATCGACCGACTCAGAAATGAACACCGGGGAGCTGTTTTTT.

This chain connects TRBV11-3 to TRBJ2-7; D is unresolved. The CDR3 has 13 residues. Trimming removed 3 bases at V and 0 bases at J, with 6 bases between. Germline V lookup: CDR1 SGHNT, CDR2 YENEEA. The CDR3 DNA reads as TGTGCCAGCAGCTTCATGGCCTCCTACGAGCAGTACTTC. As protein: CASSFMASYEQYF.

The V gene is TRBV28, the J gene TRBJ2-3; the D gene is possibly TRBD1 (5 bases). There are 17 residues in the CDR3. V was trimmed by 4 bases and J by 0 bases, leaving 17 bases between them. Germline V gene lookup returns CDR1 MDHEN and CDR2 SYDVKM. The CDR3 sequence is CASSSLRQGPSTDTQYF. The CDR3 region has the DNA TGTGCCAGCAGTTCCCTACGCCAGGGCCCTAGCACAGATACGCAGTATTTT.

The CDR3 coding sequence is TGTGCCAGCAGCACCCTTACAGGAACGCTCCAGCATTTT. It encodes CASSTLTGTLQHF. This chain connects TRBV5-8 to TRBJ1-5; D perhaps matches TRBD1 (5 bases). Germline loops: CDR1 SGHTS, CDR2 YDEGEE. This CDR3 spans 13 amino acids. V was cut by 4 bases and J by 12 bases, with 17 bases left in between.

The chain employs TRBV30 and TRBJ1-2; D remains ambiguous. This CDR3 is 13 amino acids long. V lost 1 base, J lost 8 bases, and 14 bases lay in between. Germline V gene data show CDR1 as GTSNPN and CDR2 as SVGIG (reference sequence). The CDR3 protein is CAWSDGETRGYTF. The CDR3 DNA follows: TGTGCCTGGAGTGATGGGGAGACGAGGGGCTACACCTTC.

The rearrangement uses TRBV25-1 and TRBJ2-1, with 9 bases matching TRBD2. The ends lost 1 base at V and 6 bases at J; junction bases unmatched: 7. The CDR3 spans 16 residues. The germline gives CDR1 MGHDK, CDR2 SYGVNS. CDR3 in amino acids: CASSEFNSGRLNEQFF. The CDR3 nucleotides are TGTGCCAGCAGTGAATTTAATAGCGGGAGACTCAATGAGCAGTTCTTC.

The CDR3 sequence: CASSSRQGAGSNEKLFF. The CDR3 DNA follows: TGTGCCAGCAGCTCCCGACAGGGGGCGGGTTCAAATGAAAAACTGTTTTTT. The chain is built from TRBV5-6 and TRBJ1-4; TRBD1 matches 10 bases. The junction had 10 bases not matched to a gene; V was cut back by 3 bases and J by 5 bases. The CDR3 is made up of 17 amino acids. The germline gives CDR1 SGHDT, CDR2 YYEEEE.